This TCR beta chain originates from a study of identical twins. The study, taken as a whole, reports: Beta out-of-frame twin sharing showed a weaker excess. It was cross-sectional statistical analysis, not following the same donors, that the conclusions relied on. High-abundance cord blood beta clonotypes had fewer insertions; memory repertoires showed none.

MiXCR, run by TCRdb on the 5' RACE reads, gives a single entry per CDR3 protein. The data hold under 300,000 distinct CDR3 sequences, with 6.5% to 9.5% observed a single time. This clonotype was observed a few times. Its antigen is not known. This sample also belongs to another study, concerning yellow fever vaccine responses in identical twins.

The receptor was isolated from a young woman in good health. The sequencing input was CD8+ T cells sorted from blood.

The CDR3, as DNA: TGCGCCAGCAGCAGCTCCGGGACAGGACAAAATGAGCAGTTCTTC. Protein: CASSSSGTGQNEQFF. The chain employs TRBV5-1 and TRBJ2-1, with 8 nucleotides matching TRBD1. V dropped 4 bases and J dropped 7; count of bases not matched to a gene: 10. CDR3 size: 15 residues. The V gene's germline CDR1 is SGHRS and CDR2 YFSETQ.